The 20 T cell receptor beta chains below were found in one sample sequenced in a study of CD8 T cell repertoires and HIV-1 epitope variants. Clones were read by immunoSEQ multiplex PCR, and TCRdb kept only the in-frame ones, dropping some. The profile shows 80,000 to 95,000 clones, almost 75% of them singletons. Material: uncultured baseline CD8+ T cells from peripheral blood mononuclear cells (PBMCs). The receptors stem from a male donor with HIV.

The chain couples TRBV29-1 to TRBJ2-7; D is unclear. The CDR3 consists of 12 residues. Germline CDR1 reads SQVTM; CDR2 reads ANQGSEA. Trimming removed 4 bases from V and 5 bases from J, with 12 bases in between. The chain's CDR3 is CSVGGPVDEQYF. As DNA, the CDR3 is TGCAGCGTTGGTGGGCCGGTCGACGAGCAGTACTTC.

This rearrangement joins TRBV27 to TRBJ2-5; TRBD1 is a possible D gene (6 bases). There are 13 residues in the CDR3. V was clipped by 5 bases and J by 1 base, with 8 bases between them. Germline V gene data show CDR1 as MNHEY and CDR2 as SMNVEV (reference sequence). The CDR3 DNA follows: TGTGCCAGCAGTCGAGGGGGCCAAGAGACCCAGTACTTC. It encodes CASSRGGQETQYF.

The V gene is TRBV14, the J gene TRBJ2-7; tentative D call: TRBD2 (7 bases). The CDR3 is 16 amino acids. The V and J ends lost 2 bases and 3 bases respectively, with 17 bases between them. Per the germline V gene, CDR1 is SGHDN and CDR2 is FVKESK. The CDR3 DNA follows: TGTGCCAGCAGCCAATTAGGGGGGGCATTGAGCTACGAGCAGTACTTC. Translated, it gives CASSQLGGALSYEQYF.

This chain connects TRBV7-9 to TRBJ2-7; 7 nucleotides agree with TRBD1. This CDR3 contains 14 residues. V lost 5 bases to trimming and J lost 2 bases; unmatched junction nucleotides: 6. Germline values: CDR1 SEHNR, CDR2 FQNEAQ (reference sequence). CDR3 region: CASSIRQGTYEQYF. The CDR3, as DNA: TGTGCCAGCAGCATCAGACAGGGTACCTACGAGCAGTACTTC.

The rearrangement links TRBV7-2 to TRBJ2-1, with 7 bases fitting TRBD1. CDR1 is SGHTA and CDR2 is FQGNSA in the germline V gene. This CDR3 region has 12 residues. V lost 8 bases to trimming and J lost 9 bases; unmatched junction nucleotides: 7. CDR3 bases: TGTGCCAGCGGCCCAAGGACAGGTGAGCAGTTCTTC. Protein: CASGPRTGEQFF.

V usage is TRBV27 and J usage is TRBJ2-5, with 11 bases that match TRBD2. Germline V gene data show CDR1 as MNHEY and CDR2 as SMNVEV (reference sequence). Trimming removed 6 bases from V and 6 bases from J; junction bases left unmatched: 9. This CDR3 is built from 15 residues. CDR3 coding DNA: TGTGCCAGCAGCCTAGCGGGGGGTTTGGGGAAGACCCAGTACTTC. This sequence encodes CASSLAGGLGKTQYF.

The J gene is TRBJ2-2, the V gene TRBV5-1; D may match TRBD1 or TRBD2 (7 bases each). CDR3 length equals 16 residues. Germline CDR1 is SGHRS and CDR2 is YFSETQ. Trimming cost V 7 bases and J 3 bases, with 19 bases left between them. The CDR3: CASRPGGARHTGELFF. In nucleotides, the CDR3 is TGCGCCAGCCGCCCAGGGGGGGCAAGACACACCGGGGAGCTGTTTTTT.

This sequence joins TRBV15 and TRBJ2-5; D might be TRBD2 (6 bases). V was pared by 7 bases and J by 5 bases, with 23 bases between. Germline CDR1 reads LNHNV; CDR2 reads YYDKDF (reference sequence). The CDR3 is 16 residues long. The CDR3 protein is CATTPGRGRSAETQYF. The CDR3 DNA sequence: TGTGCCACCACCCCGGGTCGGGGGAGGTCGGCGGAGACCCAGTACTTC.

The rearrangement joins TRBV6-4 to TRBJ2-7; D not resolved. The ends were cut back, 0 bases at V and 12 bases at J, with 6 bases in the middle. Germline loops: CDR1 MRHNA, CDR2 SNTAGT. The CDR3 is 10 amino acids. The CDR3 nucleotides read TGTGCCAGCAGTGACTCTAGTTTGTACTTC. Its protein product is CASSDSSLYF.

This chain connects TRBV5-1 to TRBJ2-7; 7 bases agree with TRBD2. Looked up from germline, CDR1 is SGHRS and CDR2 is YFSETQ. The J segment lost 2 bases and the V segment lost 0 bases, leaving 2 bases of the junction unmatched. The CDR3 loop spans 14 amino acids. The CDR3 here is CASSLERGPYEQYF. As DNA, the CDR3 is TGCGCCAGCAGCTTGGAGCGGGGTCCCTACGAGCAGTACTTC.

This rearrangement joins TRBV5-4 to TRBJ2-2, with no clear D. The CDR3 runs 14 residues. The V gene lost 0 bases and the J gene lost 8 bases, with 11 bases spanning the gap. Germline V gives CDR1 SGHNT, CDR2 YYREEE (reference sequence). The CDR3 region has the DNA TGTGCCAGCAGCTTGGGGTCGGTCACAGGGGAGCTGTTTTTT. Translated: CASSLGSVTGELFF.

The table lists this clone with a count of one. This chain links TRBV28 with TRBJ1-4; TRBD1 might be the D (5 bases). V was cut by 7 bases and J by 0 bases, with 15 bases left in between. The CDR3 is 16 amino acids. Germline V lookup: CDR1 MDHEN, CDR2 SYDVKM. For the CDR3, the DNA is TGTGCCAGCATCTCAGGACATTTCGCAACTAATGAAAAACTGTTTTTT. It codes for CASISGHFATNEKLFF.

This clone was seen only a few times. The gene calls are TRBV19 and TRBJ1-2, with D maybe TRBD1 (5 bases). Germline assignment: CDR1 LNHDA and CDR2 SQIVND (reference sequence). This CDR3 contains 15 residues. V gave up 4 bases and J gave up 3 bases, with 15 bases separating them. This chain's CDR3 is CASSTWTTGDYGYTF. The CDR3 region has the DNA TGTGCCAGTAGTACCTGGACAACCGGGGACTATGGCTACACCTTC.

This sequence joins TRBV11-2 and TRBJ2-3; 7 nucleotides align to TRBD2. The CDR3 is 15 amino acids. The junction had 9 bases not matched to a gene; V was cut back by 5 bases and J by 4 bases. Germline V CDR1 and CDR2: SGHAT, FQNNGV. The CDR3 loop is CASSRLGGGPDTQYF. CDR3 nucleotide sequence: TGTGCCAGCAGCCGTTTGGGCGGGGGACCAGATACGCAGTATTTT. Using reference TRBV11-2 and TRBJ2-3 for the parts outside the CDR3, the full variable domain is EAGVAQSPRYKIIEKRQSVAFWCNPISGHATLYWYQQILGQGPKLLIQFQNNGVVDDSQLPKDRFSAERLKGVDSTLKIQPAKLEDSAVYLCASSRLGGGPDTQYFGPGTRLTVL.

As DNA, the CDR3 is TGTGCCACCAGCAGAGAATCGGGGGTACTCGACAATGAGCAGTTCTTC. Its protein is CATSRESGVLDNEQFF. This chain connects TRBV15 to TRBJ2-1, with D possibly TRBD2 on 6 matching bases. This CDR3 has 16 amino acids. Germline CDR1 reads LNHNV; CDR2 reads YYDKDF (reference sequence). Trimming stripped 0 bases from V and 5 bases from J, with 14 bases between.

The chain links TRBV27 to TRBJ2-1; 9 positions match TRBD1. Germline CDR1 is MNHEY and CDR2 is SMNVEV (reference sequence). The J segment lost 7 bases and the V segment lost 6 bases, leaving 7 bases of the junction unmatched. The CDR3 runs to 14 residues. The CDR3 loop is CASSRGTGWNEQFF. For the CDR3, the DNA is TGTGCCAGCAGCCGAGGGACAGGGTGGAATGAGCAGTTCTTC.

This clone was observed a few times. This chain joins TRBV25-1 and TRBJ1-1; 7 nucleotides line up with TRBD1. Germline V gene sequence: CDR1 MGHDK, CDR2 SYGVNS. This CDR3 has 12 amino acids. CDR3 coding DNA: TGTGCTACAGGGGCGGGTGGCACTGAAGCTTTCTTT. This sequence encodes CATGAGGTEAFF.

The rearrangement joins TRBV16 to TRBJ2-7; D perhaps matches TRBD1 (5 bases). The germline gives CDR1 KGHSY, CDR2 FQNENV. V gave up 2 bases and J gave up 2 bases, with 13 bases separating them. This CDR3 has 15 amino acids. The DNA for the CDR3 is TGTGCCAGCAGCCAAGGGCAGGCAGGGACCTACGAGCAGTACTTC. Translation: CASSQGQAGTYEQYF.

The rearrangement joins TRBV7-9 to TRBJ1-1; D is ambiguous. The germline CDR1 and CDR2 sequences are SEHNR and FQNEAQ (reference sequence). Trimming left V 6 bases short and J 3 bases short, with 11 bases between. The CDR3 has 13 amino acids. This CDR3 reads CASSFRVDTEAFF. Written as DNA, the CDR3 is TGTGCCAGCAGTTTCCGGGTCGACACTGAAGCTTTCTTT. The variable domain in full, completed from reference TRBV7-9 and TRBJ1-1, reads DTGVSQNPRHKITKRGQNVTFRCDPISEHNRLYWYRQTLGQGPEFLTYFQNEAQLEKSRLLSDRFSAERPKGSFSTLEIQRTEQGDSAMYLCASSFRVDTEAFFGQGTRLTVV.

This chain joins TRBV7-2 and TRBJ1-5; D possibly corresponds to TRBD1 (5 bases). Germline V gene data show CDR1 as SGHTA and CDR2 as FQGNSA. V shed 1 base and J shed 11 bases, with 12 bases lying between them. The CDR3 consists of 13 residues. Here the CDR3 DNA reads TGTGCCAGCAGCTTAGGAGGGGACGTAACCCAGCATTTT. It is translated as CASSLGGDVTQHF. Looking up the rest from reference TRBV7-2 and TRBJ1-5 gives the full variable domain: GAGVSQSPSNKVTEKGKDVELRCDPISGHTALYWYRQSLGQGLEFLIYFQGNSAPDKSGLPSDRFSAERTGGSVSTLTIQRTQQEDSAVYLCASSLGGDVTQHFGDGTRLSIL.